This T cell receptor (beta chain) was sequenced in a study of blood T cell repertoires in COVID-19. Study details: Some COVID-19 samples were acute and others convalescent; all came from the United States, Italy and Spain.

As originally analysed: Amplification of reference gene primers was used by the study to estimate nucleated cell counts. Using immunoSEQ multiplex PCR, the repertoire was profiled, and TCRdb retains in-frame clones only, with some absent. V, J and clone size were drawn from that table, and D and trimming were deduced from the DNA. The sample lists over 75,000 clones; 70% to 90% were seen once. Seattle's enrolled individuals joined amid active infection and were then monitored longitudinally. Germline CDR1 and CDR2: SGHRS and YFSETQ. This CDR3 spans 14 amino acids. With 2 bases removed from V and 2 bases from J, the gap between germline ends came to 8 bases.

The sample was peripheral blood. The receptor was derived from a human donor with COVID-19, enrolled during active disease. The donor label of this sample is uncertain. The V call is TRBV5-1, the J call TRBJ1-3; tentative D call: TRBD1 (5 bases). The CDR3, as DNA: TGCGCCAGCAGCTTCTGGGGGGCTGGAAACACCATATATTTT. This translates into CASSFWGAGNTIYF.